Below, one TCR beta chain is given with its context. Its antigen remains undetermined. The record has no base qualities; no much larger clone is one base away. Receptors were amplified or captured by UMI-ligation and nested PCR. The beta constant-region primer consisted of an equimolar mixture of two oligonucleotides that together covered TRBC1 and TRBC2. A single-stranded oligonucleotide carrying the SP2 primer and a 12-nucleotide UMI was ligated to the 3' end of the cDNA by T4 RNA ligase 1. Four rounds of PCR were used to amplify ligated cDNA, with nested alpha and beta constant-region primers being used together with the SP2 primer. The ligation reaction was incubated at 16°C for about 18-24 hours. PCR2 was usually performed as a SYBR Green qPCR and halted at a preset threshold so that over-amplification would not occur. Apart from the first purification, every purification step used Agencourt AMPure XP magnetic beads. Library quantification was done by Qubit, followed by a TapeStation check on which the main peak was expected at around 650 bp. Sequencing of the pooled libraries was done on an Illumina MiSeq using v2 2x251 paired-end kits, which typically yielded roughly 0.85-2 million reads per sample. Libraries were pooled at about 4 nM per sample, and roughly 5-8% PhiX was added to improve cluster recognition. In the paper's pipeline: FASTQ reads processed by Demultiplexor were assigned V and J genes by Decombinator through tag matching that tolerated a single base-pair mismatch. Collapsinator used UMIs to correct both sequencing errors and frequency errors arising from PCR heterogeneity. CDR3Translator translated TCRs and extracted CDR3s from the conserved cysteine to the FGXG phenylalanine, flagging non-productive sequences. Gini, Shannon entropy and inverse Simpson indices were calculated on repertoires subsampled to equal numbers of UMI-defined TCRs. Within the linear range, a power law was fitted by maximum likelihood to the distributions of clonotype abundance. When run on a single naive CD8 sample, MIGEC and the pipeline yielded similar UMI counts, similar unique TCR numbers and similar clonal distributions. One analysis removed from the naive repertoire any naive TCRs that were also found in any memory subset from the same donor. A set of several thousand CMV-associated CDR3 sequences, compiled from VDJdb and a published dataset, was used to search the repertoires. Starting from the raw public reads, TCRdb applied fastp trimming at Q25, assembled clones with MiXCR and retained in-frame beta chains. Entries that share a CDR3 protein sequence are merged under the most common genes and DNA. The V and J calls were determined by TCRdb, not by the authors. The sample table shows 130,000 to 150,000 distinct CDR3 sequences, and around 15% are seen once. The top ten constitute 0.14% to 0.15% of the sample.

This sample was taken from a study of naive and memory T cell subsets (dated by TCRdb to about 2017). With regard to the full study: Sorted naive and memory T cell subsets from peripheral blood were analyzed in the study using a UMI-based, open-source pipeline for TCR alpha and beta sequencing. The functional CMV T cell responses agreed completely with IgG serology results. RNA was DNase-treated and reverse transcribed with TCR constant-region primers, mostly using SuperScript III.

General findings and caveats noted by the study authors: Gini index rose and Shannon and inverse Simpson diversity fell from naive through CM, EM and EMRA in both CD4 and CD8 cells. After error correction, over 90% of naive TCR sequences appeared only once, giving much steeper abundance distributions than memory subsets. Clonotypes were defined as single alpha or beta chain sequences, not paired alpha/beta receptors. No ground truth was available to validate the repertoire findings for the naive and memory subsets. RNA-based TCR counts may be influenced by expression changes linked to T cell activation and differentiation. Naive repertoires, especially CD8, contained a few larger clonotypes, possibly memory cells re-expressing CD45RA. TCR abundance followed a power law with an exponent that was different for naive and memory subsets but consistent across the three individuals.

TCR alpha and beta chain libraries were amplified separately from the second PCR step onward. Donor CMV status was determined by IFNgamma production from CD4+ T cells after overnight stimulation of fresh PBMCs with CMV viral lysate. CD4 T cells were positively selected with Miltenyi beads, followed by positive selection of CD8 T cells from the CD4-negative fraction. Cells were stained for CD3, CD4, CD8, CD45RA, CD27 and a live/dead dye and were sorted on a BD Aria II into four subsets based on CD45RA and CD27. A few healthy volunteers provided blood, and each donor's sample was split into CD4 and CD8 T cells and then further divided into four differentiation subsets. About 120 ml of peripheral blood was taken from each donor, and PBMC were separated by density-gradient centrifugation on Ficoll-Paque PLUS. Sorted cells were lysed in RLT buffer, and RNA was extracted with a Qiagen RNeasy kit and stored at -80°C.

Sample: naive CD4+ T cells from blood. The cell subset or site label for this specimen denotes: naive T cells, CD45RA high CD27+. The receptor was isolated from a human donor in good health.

The nucleotides are TGTGCCAGCAGCTTAGAGGGCCTGAGCAATCAGCCCCAGCATTTT. This gives the protein CASSLEGLSNQPQHF. Rearrangement joined TRBV7-2 to TRBJ1-5, with the D gene call left open. Trimming at the junction amounts to 1 base on V and 1 base on J, and the germline ends lie 8 bases apart. Via the germline V gene, CDR1 is SGHTA and CDR2 FQGNSA. There are 15 amino acids in the CDR3, from cysteine to phenylalanine inclusive. The kept DNA is CDR3 alone, 45 bases in frame from the first base.